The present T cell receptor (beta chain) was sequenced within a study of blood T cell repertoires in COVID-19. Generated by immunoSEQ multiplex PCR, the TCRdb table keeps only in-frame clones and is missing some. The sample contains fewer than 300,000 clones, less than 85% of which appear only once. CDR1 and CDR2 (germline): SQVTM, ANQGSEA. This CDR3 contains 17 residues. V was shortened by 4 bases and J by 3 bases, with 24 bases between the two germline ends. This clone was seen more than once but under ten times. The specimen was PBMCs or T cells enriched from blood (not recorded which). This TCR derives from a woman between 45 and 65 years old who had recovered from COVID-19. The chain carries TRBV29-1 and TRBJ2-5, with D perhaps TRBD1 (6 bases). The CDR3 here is CSVGGERGQGREETQYF. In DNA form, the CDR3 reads TGCAGCGTTGGAGGGGAGCGTGGCCAGGGGCGTGAAGAGACCCAGTACTTC.